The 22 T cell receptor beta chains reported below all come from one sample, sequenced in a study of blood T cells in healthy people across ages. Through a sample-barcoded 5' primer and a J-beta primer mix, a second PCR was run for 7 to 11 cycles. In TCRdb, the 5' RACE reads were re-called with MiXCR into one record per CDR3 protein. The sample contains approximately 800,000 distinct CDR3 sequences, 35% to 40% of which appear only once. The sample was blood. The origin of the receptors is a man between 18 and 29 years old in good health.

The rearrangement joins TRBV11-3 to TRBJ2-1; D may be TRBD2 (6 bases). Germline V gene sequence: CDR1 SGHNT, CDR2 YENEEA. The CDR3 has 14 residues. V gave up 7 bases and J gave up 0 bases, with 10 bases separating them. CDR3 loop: CASTPGSSYNEQFF. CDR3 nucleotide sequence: TGTGCCAGCACCCCCGGGAGCTCCTACAATGAGCAGTTCTTC.

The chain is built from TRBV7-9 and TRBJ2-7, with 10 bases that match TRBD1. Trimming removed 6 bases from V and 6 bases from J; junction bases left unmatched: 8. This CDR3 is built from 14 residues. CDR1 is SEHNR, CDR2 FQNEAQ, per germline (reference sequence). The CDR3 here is CASSIRTGGAEQYF. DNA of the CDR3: TGTGCCAGCAGTATAAGGACAGGGGGTGCCGAGCAGTACTTC.

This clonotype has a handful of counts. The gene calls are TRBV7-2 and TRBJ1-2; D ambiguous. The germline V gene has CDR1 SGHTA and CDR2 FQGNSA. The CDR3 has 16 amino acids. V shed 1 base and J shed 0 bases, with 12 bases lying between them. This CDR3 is CASSLVPGSANYGYTF. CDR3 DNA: TGTGCCAGCAGCTTAGTTCCGGGGTCCGCTAACTATGGCTACACCTTC.

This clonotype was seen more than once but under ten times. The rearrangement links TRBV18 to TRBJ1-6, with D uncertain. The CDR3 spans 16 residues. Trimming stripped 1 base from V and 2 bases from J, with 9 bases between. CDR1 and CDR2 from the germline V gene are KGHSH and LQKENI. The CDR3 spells CASSPLSRTYNSPLHF. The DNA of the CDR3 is TGTGCCAGCTCACCACTCAGCCGAACCTATAATTCACCCCTCCACTTT.

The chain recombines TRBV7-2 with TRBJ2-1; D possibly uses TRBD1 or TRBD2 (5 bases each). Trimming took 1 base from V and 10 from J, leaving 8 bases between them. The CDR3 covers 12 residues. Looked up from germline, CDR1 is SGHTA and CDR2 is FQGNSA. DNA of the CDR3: TGTGCCAGCAGCTTAGTCGAGGGGGAGCAGTTCTTC. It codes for CASSLVEGEQFF.

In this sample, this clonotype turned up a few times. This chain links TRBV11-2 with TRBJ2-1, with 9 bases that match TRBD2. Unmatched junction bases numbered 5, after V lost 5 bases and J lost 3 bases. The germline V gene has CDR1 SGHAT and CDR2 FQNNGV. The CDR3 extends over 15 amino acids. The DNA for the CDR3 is TGTGCCAGCAGCACAAGCGGGGGGTTCTACAATGAGCAGTTCTTC. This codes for CASSTSGGFYNEQFF.

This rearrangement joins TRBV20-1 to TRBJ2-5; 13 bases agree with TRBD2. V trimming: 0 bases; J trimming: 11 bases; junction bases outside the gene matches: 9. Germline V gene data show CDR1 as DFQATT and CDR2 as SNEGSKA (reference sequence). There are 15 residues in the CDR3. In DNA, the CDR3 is TGCAGTGCTAGAGAAGCGCATGGACTAGCGGGAGTTCAGTACTTC. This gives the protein CSAREAHGLAGVQYF.

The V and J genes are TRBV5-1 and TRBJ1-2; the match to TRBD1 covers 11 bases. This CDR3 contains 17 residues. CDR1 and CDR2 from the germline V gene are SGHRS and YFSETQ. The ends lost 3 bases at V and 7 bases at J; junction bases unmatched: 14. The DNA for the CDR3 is TGCGCCAGCAGCTCTTGGACAGGGGGCAATCCCTCCTCTGGCTACACCTTC. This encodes CASSSWTGGNPSSGYTF.

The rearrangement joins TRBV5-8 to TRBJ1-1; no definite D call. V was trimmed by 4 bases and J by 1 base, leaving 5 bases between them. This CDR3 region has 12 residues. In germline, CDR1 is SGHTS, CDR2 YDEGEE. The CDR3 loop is CASSVRNTEAFF. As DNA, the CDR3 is TGTGCCAGCAGCGTCCGGAACACTGAAGCTTTCTTT.

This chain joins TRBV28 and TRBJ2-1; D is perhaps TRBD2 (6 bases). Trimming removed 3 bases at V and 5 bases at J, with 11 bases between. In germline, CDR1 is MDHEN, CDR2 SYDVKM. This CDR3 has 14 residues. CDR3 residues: CASSLGGKDNEQFF. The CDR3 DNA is TGTGCCAGCAGTTTGGGGGGAAAGGACAATGAGCAGTTCTTC. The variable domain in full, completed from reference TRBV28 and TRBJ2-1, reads DVKVTQSSRYLVKRTGEKVFLECVQDMDHENMFWYRQDPGLGLRLIYFSYDVKMKEKGDIPEGYSVSREKKERFSLILESASTNQTSMYLCASSLGGKDNEQFFGPGTRLTVL.

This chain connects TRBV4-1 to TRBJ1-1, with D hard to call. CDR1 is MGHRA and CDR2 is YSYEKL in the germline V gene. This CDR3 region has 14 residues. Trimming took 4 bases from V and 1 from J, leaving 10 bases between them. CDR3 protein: CASSPAAANTEAFF. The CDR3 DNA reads TGCGCCAGCAGCCCGGCGGCAGCGAACACTGAAGCTTTCTTT.

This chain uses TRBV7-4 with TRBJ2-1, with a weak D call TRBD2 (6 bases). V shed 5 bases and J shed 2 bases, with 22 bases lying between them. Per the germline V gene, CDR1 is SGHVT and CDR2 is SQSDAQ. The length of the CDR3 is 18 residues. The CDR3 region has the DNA TGTGCCAGCAGCGCCCCGAGACCCTCGGGGGAGACCTACAATGAGCAGTTCTTC. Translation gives CASSAPRPSGETYNEQFF.

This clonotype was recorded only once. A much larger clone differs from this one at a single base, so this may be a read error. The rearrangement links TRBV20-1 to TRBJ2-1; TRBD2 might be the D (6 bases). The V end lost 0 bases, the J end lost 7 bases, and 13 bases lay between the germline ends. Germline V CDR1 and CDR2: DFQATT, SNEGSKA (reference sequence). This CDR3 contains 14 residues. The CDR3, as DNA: TGCAGTGCTAGAGATGACGGGGGTGGGAATGAGCAGTTCTTC. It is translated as CSARDDGGGNEQFF.

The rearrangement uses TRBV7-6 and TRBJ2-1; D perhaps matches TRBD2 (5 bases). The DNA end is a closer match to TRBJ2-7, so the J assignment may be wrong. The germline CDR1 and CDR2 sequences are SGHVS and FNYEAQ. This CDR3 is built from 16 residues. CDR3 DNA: TGTGCCAGCAGCTTACAAGTGTCGGGGTACTACAATGAGCAGTACTTC. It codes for CASSLQVSGYYNEQYF.

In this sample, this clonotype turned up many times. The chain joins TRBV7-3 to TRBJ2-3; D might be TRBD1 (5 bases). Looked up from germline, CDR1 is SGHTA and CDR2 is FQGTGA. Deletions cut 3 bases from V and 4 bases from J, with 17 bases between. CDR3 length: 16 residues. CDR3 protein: CASSLVAFLGADTQYF. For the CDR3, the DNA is TGTGCCAGCAGCTTGGTGGCGTTTCTAGGGGCAGATACGCAGTATTTT.

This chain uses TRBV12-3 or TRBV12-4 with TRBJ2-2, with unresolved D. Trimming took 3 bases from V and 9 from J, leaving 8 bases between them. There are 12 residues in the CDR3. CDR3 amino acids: CASSFIGRELFF. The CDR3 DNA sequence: TGTGCCAGCAGTTTCATCGGCCGGGAGCTGTTTTTT.

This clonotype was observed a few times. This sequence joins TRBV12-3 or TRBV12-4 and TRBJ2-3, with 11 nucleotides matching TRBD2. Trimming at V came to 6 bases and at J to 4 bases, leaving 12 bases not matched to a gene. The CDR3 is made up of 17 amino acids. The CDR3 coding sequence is TGTGCCAGCAGGACCTCCGGGCTAGCGGGGGGCCCAGATACGCAGTATTTT. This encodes CASRTSGLAGGPDTQYF.

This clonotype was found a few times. The DNA for the CDR3 is TGTGCCAGCAGCCCATTGGGGGCAGGGGGGGATAATGAGCAGTTCTTC. This translates into CASSPLGAGGDNEQFF. V gene TRBV9 combines with J gene TRBJ2-1; the D gene could be TRBD1 or TRBD2 (7 bases each). Trimming took off 4 bases at V and 7 bases at J, with 21 bases between the two ends. CDR3 length: 16 amino acids. Germline CDR1 is SGDLS and CDR2 is YYNGEE.

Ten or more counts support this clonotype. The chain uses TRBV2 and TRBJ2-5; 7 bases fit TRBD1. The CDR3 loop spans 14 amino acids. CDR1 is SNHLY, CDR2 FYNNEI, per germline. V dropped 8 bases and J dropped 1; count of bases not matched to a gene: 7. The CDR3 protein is CASPGTALQETQYF. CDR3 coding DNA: TGTGCCAGCCCCGGGACAGCTCTCCAAGAGACCCAGTACTTC.

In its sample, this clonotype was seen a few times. The DNA of the CDR3 is TGTGCCAGCAGTCCCCCTTCGGGCAGGGCCGACCCATACACAGATACGCAGTATTTT. This encodes CASSPPSGRADPYTDTQYF. V gene TRBV9 combines with J gene TRBJ2-3, with a weak D call TRBD1 (5 bases). The germline V gene has CDR1 SGDLS and CDR2 YYNGEE. This CDR3 is built from 19 residues. Trimming pared 5 bases from V and 2 bases from J, leaving 27 bases between.

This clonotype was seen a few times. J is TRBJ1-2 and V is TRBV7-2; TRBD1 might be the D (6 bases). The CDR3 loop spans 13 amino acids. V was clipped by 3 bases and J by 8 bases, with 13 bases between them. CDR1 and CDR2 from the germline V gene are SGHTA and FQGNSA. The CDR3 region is CASSFNRVRGYTF. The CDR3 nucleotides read TGTGCCAGCAGCTTTAACAGGGTTAGGGGCTACACCTTC.

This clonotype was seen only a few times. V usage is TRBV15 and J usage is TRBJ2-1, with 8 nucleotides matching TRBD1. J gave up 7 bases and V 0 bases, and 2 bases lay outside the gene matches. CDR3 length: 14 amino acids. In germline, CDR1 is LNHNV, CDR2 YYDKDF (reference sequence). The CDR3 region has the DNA TGTGCCACCAGCAGAGATCAGGGGGCGAATGAGCAGTTCTTC. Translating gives CATSRDQGANEQFF.